Presented here are 29 T cell receptor beta chains from one specimen sequenced in a study of blood T cell repertoires in COVID-19. Data came from immunoSEQ multiplex PCR; TCRdb stores just in-frame clones and leaves some out. The sample has a few hundred thousand clones; about 90% are singletons. Input material: PBMCs or T cells enriched from blood (not recorded which). The source of these receptors is a human donor in a cohort exposed to, infected with or recovered from COVID-19 (not recorded which). The donor label of this sample is uncertain.

The rearrangement links TRBV29-1 to TRBJ2-5; TRBD2 agrees at 12 bases. Germline V gives CDR1 SQVTM, CDR2 ANQGSEA. CDR3 length: 15 residues. Trimming cost V 5 bases and J 2 bases; bases outside gene matches: 6. The CDR3, as DNA: TGCAGCGTTCCCCTAGCGGGGGGGCGGCAAGAGACCCAGTACTTC. Translation gives CSVPLAGGRQETQYF.

V and J are TRBV7-2 and TRBJ1-2; perhaps TRBD1 as D (6 bases). Germline V lookup: CDR1 SGHTA, CDR2 FQGNSA. The CDR3 contains 14 residues. The V and J ends lost 5 bases and 5 bases respectively, with 15 bases between them. The CDR3 DNA is TGTGCCAGCAGCGGTGAGGGGGAGTGGTATGGCTACACCTTC. It yields the protein CASSGEGEWYGYTF.

The CDR3 DNA sequence: TGTGCCAGCAGTTTATACTCTGGGGCCAACGTCCTGACTTTC. Translated, it gives CASSLYSGANVLTF. The chain employs TRBV6-4 and TRBJ2-6; D unclear. Germline lookup yields CDR1 MRHNA and CDR2 SNTAGT. V lost 5 bases, J lost 0 bases, and 5 bases lay in between. This CDR3 region has 14 residues.

J is TRBJ2-3 and V is TRBV7-3, with TRBD1 identical over 7 bases. The CDR3 totals 15 residues. Germline CDR1 is SGHTA and CDR2 is FQGTGA. Unmatched junction bases numbered 6, after V lost 5 bases and J lost 1 base. CDR3: CASSRTGQGTDTQYF. Here the CDR3 DNA reads TGTGCCAGCAGCCGGACAGGCCAGGGCACAGATACGCAGTATTTT.

J is TRBJ1-2 and V is TRBV7-9; perhaps TRBD1 as D (5 bases). Trimming left V 2 bases short and J 0 bases short, with 10 bases between. This CDR3 spans 15 amino acids. Looked up from germline, CDR1 is SEHNR and CDR2 is FQNEAQ (reference sequence). The CDR3 sequence is CASSLMGPANYGYTF. The CDR3 DNA is TGTGCCAGCAGCTTAATGGGGCCTGCTAACTATGGCTACACCTTC. The full variable domain, with the rest looked up from reference TRBV7-9 and TRBJ1-2, is DTGVSQNPRHKITKRGQNVTFRCDPISEHNRLYWYRQTLGQGPEFLTYFQNEAQLEKSRLLSDRFSAERPKGSFSTLEIQRTEQGDSAMYLCASSLMGPANYGYTFGSGTRLTVV.

J is TRBJ1-1 and V is TRBV20-1; perhaps TRBD1 as D (6 bases). The CDR3 is made up of 11 amino acids. Trimming took off 6 bases at V and 7 bases at J, with 12 bases between the two ends. Germline V gene data show CDR1 as DFQATT and CDR2 as SNEGSKA (reference sequence). The CDR3, as DNA: TGCAGTGCCCGTGGGACACGTGAAGCTTTCTTT. Protein: CSARGTREAFF.

This sequence joins TRBV9 and TRBJ2-7, with D perhaps matching TRBD2 (5 bases). The CDR3 loop spans 12 amino acids. From germline, CDR1 is SGDLS and CDR2 YYNGEE. V was shortened by 8 bases and J by 3 bases, with 12 bases between the two germline ends. CDR3 loop: CARTSRVYEQYF. In DNA, the CDR3 is TGTGCCAGAACTTCGAGGGTCTACGAGCAGTACTTC.

The V gene is TRBV10-3, the J gene TRBJ2-1, with TRBD2 matching over 8 bases. The length of the CDR3 is 15 residues. Germline assignment: CDR1 ENHRY and CDR2 SYGVKD. V lost 6 bases, J lost 6 bases, and 10 bases stayed unmatched. The CDR3 DNA follows: TGTGCCATCAGCGGAATAGCGGGGAGTAGCAATGAGCAGTTCTTC. Translation: CAISGIAGSSNEQFF.

The rearrangement links TRBV2 to TRBJ1-1, with TRBD1 matching 9 bases. CDR1 and CDR2 from the germline V gene are SNHLY and FYNNEI. This CDR3 spans 16 amino acids. With 4 bases clipped from V and 0 bases from J, the junction kept 6 bases outside the gene matches. CDR3 DNA: TGTGCCAGCAGTGTCCCGGGGACAGGGCTGAACACTGAAGCTTTCTTT. It yields the protein CASSVPGTGLNTEAFF.

V usage is TRBV9 and J usage is TRBJ1-1; tentatively, D is TRBD1 (5 bases). Germline CDR1 is SGDLS and CDR2 is YYNGEE. The germline V and J ends were trimmed by 0 bases and 0 bases, with 9 bases remaining between them. There are 15 residues in the CDR3. The CDR3 reads CASSVAGGVNTEAFF. The DNA for the CDR3 is TGTGCCAGCAGCGTAGCCGGGGGTGTGAACACTGAAGCTTTCTTT.

V gene TRBV19 combines with J gene TRBJ1-1; no clear D gene. CDR3 length equals 14 residues. With 6 bases removed from V and 2 bases from J, the gap between germline ends came to 13 bases. Germline V CDR1 and CDR2: LNHDA, SQIVND (reference sequence). The CDR3 loop is CASRGMGGNTEAFF. CDR3 DNA: TGTGCCAGTAGGGGGATGGGAGGAAACACTGAAGCTTTCTTT.

The chain is built from TRBV6-5 and TRBJ2-7, with TRBD2 identical over 11 bases. Unmatched junction bases numbered 8, after V lost 4 bases and J lost 3 bases. The germline CDR1 and CDR2 sequences are MNHEY and SVGAGI. CDR3 length: 16 amino acids. The CDR3 DNA reads as TGTGCCAGCAGTTCCGCTAGCGGGGGGCTCCTCTACGAGCAGTACTTC. Translation gives CASSSASGGLLYEQYF.

The rearrangement joins TRBV6-5 to TRBJ1-2; no clear D. Deletions cut 7 bases from V and 4 bases from J, with 16 bases between. The CDR3 covers 14 residues. Germline lookup yields CDR1 MNHEY and CDR2 SVGAGI. The DNA for the CDR3 is TGTGCCAGCACCGACCCCCTGGGAGGCTATGGCTACACCTTC. The encoded protein is CASTDPLGGYGYTF.

The chain links TRBV7-9 to TRBJ1-4, with TRBD1 as a possible D gene (5 bases). V was clipped by 1 base and J by 2 bases, with 8 bases between them. The CDR3 length is 15 residues. Germline V gene sequence: CDR1 SEHNR, CDR2 FQNEAQ (reference sequence). The CDR3 sequence: CASSLDGGTNEKLFF. For the CDR3, the DNA is TGTGCCAGCAGCTTAGATGGGGGGACTAATGAAAAACTGTTTTTT.

The chain employs TRBV5-6 and TRBJ1-1; 7 bases map to TRBD1. Germline CDR1 SGHDT, CDR2 YYEEEE. This CDR3 region has 13 residues. J was trimmed by 5 bases and V by 4 bases; bases with no gene match: 5. The CDR3 nucleotides are TGTGCCAGCAGCCCACAGGGGACGACTGAAGCTTTCTTT. Protein product: CASSPQGTTEAFF.

The chain employs TRBV5-1 and TRBJ1-5; 8 bases line up with TRBD1. This CDR3 has 15 residues. Germline CDR1 reads SGHRS; CDR2 reads YFSETQ. V lost 1 base to trimming and J lost 5 bases; unmatched junction nucleotides: 5. CDR3 nucleotide sequence: TGCGCCAGCAGCTTGACTGCAGGGGGCCATCAGCCCCAGCATTTT. As protein: CASSLTAGGHQPQHF.

CDR3 coding DNA: TGTGCCAGCAGTTTGGGTCAACCGGGCACTGAAGCTTTCTTT. This encodes CASSLGQPGTEAFF. The chain has TRBV27 and TRBJ1-1, with unresolved D. The CDR3 sequence is 14 residues long. Trimming cost V 3 bases and J 4 bases, with 12 bases left between them. Germline V gives CDR1 MNHEY, CDR2 SMNVEV (reference sequence).

This rearrangement joins TRBV11-2 to TRBJ1-2; TRBD1 agrees at 7 bases. Germline assignment: CDR1 SGHAT and CDR2 FQNNGV. The CDR3 is made up of 15 amino acids. Trimming cost V 1 base and J 2 bases; bases outside gene matches: 4. The CDR3 region is CASSLAAGGNYGYTF. The DNA for the CDR3 is TGTGCCAGCAGCTTAGCGGCAGGGGGAAACTATGGCTACACCTTC.

The chain couples TRBV7-3 to TRBJ2-5; D is ambiguous. The CDR3 loop spans 15 amino acids. The ends were cut back, 5 bases at V and 4 bases at J, with 17 bases in the middle. The V gene's germline CDR1 is SGHTA and CDR2 FQGTGA. The CDR3 loop reads CASSLSAVTGETQYF. The CDR3 coding sequence is TGTGCCAGCAGCCTATCGGCCGTGACTGGAGAGACCCAGTACTTC.

The chain has TRBV30 and TRBJ1-5; D may be TRBD1 (5 bases). CDR1 is GTSNPN, CDR2 SVGIG, per germline (reference sequence). CDR3 length: 14 residues. V was shortened by 2 bases and J by 0 bases, with 8 bases between the two germline ends. CDR3 loop: CAWSKGNSNQPQHF. Here the CDR3 DNA reads TGTGCCTGGAGTAAGGGGAATAGCAATCAGCCCCAGCATTTT.

In this sample, this clone turned up once. The chain uses TRBV6-5 and TRBJ1-6; maybe TRBD1 (5 bases). CDR1 MNHEY and CDR2 SVGAGI come from the germline V gene. The germline V and J ends were trimmed by 3 bases and 5 bases, with 11 bases remaining between them. This CDR3 has 15 amino acids. The CDR3 spells CASSYPRGNNSPLHF. The DNA of the CDR3 is TGTGCCAGCAGTTATCCGCGGGGGAATAATTCACCCCTCCACTTT.

The V and J genes are TRBV18 and TRBJ1-5; tentative D call: TRBD1 (6 bases). V dropped 3 bases and J dropped 5 bases, with 11 bases sitting between them. The CDR3 loop spans 14 amino acids. Germline V gives CDR1 KGHSH, CDR2 LQKENI. The CDR3 nucleotides read TGTGCCAGCTCACCCCGGACAGCCGATCAGCCCCAGCATTTT. Its protein product is CASSPRTADQPQHF.

The genes are TRBV18 and TRBJ1-2; D gene unclear. Germline loops: CDR1 KGHSH, CDR2 LQKENI. V gave up 2 bases and J gave up 1 base, with 8 bases separating them. The CDR3 spans 14 residues. CDR3 amino acids: CASSPMADNYGYTF. CDR3 nucleotides: TGTGCCAGCTCACCAATGGCGGATAACTATGGCTACACCTTC.

The chain recombines TRBV30 with TRBJ1-6, with D hard to call. This CDR3 has 12 residues. V was trimmed by 0 bases and J by 8 bases, leaving 5 bases between them. Germline CDR1 GTSNPN, CDR2 SVGIG (reference sequence). CDR3 residues: CAWSVLYSPLHF. CDR3 nucleotides: TGTGCCTGGAGTGTCCTATATTCACCCCTCCACTTT.

The V call is TRBV24-1, the J call TRBJ2-1; 9 bases match TRBD2. The CDR3 contains 16 residues. The germline CDR1 and CDR2 sequences are KGHDR and SFDVKD. Germline trimming cut 6 bases from V and 6 bases from J; bases unmatched to any gene: 11. CDR3 in DNA: TGTGCCACCAGTCACCCTACGGGGACTAGCACCAATGAGCAGTTCTTC. It is translated as CATSHPTGTSTNEQFF.

The CDR3 protein is CASGLVSRGTGIVRSAEAFF. CDR3 sequence (DNA): TGTGCTAGTGGTTTGGTAAGTCGGGGTACAGGGATTGTAAGGAGCGCTGAAGCTTTCTTT. The V gene is TRBV12-5, the J gene TRBJ1-1, with a tentative D call TRBD1 (6 bases). The CDR3 is 20 residues long. The germline V gene has CDR1 LGHNT and CDR2 FRNRAP. V lost 0 bases to trimming and J lost 6 bases, with 29 bases between them.

Note on this clone: Other DNA sequences in the sample encode the same CDR3. V usage is TRBV20-1 and J usage is TRBJ2-3; D is unresolved. The CDR3 length is 11 residues. The germline gives CDR1 DFQATT, CDR2 SNEGSKA (reference sequence). Trimming cost V 2 bases and J 2 bases, with 2 bases left between them. DNA for the CDR3: TGCAGTGCTAGACTCACAGATACGCAGTATTTT. Amino acid sequence: CSARLTDTQYF.

The rearrangement links TRBV11-2 to TRBJ1-2; D might be TRBD1 (6 bases). The CDR3 sequence is 18 residues long. Germline-derived CDR1 and CDR2 are SGHAT and FQNNGV. V lost 3 bases to trimming and J lost 3 bases, with 23 bases between them. CDR3 coding DNA: TGTGCCAGCAGCTTTTGGAGGACAGCCCAACAACGCCACTATGGCTACACCTTC. Its protein is CASSFWRTAQQRHYGYTF.

DNA of the CDR3: TGTGCCAGCAGCGTAAACTCCCCAGGTATAGGACAGCCCCAGCATTTT. Protein product: CASSVNSPGIGQPQHF. The V gene is TRBV7-3, the J gene TRBJ1-5; D is unresolved. This CDR3 is built from 16 residues. V lost 5 bases and J 7 bases, leaving 21 bases between the germline ends. In germline, CDR1 is SGHTA, CDR2 FQGTGA.